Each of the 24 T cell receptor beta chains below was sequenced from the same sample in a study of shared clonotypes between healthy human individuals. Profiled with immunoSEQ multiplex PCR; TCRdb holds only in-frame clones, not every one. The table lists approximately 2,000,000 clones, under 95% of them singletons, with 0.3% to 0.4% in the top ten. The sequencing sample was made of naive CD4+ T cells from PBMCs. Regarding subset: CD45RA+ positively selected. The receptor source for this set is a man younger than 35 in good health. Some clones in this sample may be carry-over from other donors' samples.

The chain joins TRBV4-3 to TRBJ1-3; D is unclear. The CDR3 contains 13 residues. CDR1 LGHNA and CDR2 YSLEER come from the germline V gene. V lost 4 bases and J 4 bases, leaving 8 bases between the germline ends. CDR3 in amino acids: CASSPRVGNTIYF. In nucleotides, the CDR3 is TGCGCCAGCAGCCCAAGGGTGGGAAACACCATATATTTT.

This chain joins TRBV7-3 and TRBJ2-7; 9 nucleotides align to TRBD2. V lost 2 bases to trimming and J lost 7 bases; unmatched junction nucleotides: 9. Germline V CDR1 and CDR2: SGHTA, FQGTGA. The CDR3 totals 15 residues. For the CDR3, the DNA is TGTGCCAGCAGCTTATTCGGCGGGAGGGCCGAGGAGCAGTACTTC. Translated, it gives CASSLFGGRAEEQYF.

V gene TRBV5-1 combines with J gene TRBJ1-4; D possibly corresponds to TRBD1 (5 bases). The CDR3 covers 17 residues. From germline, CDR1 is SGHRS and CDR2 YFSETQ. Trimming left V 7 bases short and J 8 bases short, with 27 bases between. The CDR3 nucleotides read TGCGCCAGCCCCATAGGCCCCCCGACGGGACCTATCGAAAAACTGTTTTTT. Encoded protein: CASPIGPPTGPIEKLFF.

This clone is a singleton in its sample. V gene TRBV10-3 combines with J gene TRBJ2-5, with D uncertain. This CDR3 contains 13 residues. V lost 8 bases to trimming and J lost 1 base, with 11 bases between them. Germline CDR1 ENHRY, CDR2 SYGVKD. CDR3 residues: CAIASKVQETQYF. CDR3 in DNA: TGTGCCATCGCGTCGAAGGTCCAAGAGACCCAGTACTTC.

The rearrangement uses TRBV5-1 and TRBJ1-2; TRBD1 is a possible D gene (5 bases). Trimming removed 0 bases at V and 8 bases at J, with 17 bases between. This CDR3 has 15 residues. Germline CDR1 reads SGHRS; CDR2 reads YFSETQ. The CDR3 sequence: CASSLEAGSWQGYTF. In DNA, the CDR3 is TGCGCCAGCAGCTTGGAGGCAGGGTCATGGCAGGGCTACACCTTC. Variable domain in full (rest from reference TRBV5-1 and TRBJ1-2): KAGVTQTPRYLIKTRGQQVTLSCSPISGHRSVSWYQQTPGQGLQFLFEYFSETQRNKGNFPGRFSGRQFSNSRSEMNVSTLELGDSALYLCASSLEAGSWQGYTFGSGTRLTVV.

The DNA of the CDR3 is TGTGCCAGCAGCTTGGTACGGGAGACCCAGTACTTC. This gives the protein CASSLVRETQYF. The chain couples TRBV5-6 to TRBJ2-5; no firm D call. Deletions cut 0 bases from V and 5 bases from J, with 5 bases between. CDR3 size: 12 residues. Germline V lookup: CDR1 SGHDT, CDR2 YYEEEE.

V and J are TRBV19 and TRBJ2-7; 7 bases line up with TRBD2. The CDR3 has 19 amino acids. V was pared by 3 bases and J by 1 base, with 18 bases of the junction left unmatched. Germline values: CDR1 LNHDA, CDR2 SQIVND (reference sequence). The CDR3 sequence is CASSIWASGPLRGSYEQYF. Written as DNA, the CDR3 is TGTGCCAGTAGTATCTGGGCTAGCGGTCCACTCAGAGGTTCCTACGAGCAGTACTTC.

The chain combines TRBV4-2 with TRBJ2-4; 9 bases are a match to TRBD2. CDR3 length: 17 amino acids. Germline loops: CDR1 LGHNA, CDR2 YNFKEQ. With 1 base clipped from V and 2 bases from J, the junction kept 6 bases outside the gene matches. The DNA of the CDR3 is TGTGCCAGCAGCCAAGTATCGGCTAGCGGGACCAAAAACATTCAGTACTTC. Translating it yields CASSQVSASGTKNIQYF.

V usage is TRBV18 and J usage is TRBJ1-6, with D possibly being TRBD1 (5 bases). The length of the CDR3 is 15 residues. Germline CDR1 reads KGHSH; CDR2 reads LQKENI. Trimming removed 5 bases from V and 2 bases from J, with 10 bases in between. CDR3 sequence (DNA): TGTGCCAGCTCAAGACAGAAACCCTATAATTCACCCCTCCACTTT. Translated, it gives CASSRQKPYNSPLHF. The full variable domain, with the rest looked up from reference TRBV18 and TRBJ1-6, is NAGVMQNPRHLVRRRGQEARLRCSPMKGHSHVYWYRQLPEEGLKFMVYLQKENIIDESGMPKERFSAEFPKEGPSILRIQQVVRGDSAAYFCASSRQKPYNSPLHFGNGTRLTVT.

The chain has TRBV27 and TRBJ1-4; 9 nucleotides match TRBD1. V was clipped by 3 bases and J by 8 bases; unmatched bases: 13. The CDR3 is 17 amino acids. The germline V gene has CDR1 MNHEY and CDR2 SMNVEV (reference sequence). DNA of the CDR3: TGTGCCAGCAGTTTCGGAAGGGACAGGGCCGAAGGCGAAAAACTGTTTTTT. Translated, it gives CASSFGRDRAEGEKLFF. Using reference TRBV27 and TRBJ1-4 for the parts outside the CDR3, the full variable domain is EAQVTQNPRYLITVTGKKLTVTCSQNMNHEYMSWYRQDPGLGLRQIYYSMNVEVTDKGDVPEGYKVSRKEKRNFPLILESPSPNQTSLYFCASSFGRDRAEGEKLFFGSGTQLSVL.

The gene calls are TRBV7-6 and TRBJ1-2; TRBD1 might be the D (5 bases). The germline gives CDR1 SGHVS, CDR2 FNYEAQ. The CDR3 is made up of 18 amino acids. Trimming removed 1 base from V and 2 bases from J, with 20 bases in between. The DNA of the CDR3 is TGTGCCAGCAGCTTAGAGGCAGGGCAGGGAATGGGGAACTATGGCTACACCTTC. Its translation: CASSLEAGQGMGNYGYTF.

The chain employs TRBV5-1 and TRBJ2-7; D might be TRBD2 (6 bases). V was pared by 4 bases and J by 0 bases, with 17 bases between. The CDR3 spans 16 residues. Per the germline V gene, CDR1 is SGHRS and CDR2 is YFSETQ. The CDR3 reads CASSLGLGGYSYEQYF. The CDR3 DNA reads TGCGCCAGCAGCCTGGGCCTCGGGGGTTACTCCTACGAGCAGTACTTC.

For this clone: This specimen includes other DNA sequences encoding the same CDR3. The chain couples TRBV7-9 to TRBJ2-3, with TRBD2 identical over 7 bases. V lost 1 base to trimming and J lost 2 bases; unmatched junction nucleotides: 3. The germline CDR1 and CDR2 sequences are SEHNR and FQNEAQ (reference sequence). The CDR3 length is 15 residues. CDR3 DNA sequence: TGTGCCAGCAGCTTAGGGGCGGGAGCCACAGATACGCAGTATTTT. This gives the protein CASSLGAGATDTQYF.

CDR3 DNA sequence: TGTGCCAGCACCAGACAGGGGGCCTATAATGAAAAACTGTTTTTT. Its protein product is CASTRQGAYNEKLFF. V is TRBV28 and J is TRBJ1-4; 10 nucleotides agree with TRBD1. Trimming took 7 bases from V and 4 from J; bases not matched to a gene: 6. The CDR3 is 15 amino acids. Germline CDR1 is MDHEN and CDR2 is SYDVKM.

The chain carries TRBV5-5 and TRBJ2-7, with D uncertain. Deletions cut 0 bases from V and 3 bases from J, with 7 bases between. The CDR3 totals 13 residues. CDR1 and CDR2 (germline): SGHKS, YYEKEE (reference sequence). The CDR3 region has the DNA TGTGCCAGCAGCTTGGCCATGGGCTACGAGCAGTACTTC. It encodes CASSLAMGYEQYF.

Here the CDR3 reads CAWSFPTSGRRTGELFF. The DNA for the CDR3 is TGTGCCTGGAGTTTCCCGACTAGCGGGAGGAGAACCGGGGAGCTGTTTTTT. The chain is built from TRBV30 and TRBJ2-2; the match to TRBD2 covers 13 bases. This CDR3 comprises 17 residues. Per germline, CDR1 GTSNPN and CDR2 SVGIG (reference sequence). V shed 2 bases and J 5 bases; nucleotides not matched to a gene: 8. Full variable domain (missing parts from reference TRBV30 and TRBJ2-2): SQTIHQWPATLVQPVGSPLSLECTVEGTSNPNLYWYRQAAGRGLQLLFYSVGIGQISSEVPQNLSASRPQDRQFILSSKKLLLSDSGFYLCAWSFPTSGRRTGELFFGEGSRLTVL.

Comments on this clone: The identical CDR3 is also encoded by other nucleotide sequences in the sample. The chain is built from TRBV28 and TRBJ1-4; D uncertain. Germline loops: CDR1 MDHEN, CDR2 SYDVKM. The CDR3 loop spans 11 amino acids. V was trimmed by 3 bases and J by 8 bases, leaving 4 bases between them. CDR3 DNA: TGTGCCAGCAGTTTTGAAGAAAAACTGTTTTTT. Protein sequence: CASSFEEKLFF.

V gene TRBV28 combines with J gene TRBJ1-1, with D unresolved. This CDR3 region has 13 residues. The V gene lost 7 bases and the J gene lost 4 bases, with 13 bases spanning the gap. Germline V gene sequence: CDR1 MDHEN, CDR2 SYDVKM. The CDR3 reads CASTPALSTEAFF. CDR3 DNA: TGTGCCAGCACCCCGGCTCTCAGCACTGAAGCTTTCTTT.

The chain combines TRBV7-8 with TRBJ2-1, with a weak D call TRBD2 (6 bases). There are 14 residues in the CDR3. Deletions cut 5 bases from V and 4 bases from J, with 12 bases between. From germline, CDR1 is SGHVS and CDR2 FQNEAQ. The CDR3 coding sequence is TGTGCCAGCAGCGGGAGGACCCCTTACAATGAGCAGTTCTTC. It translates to CASSGRTPYNEQFF.

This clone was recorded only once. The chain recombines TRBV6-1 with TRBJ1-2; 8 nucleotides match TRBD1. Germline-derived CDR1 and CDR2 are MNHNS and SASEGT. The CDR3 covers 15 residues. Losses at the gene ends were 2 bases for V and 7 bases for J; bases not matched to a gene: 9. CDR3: CASSESGQEFGGYTF. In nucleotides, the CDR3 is TGTGCCAGCAGTGAATCGGGACAGGAATTCGGTGGCTACACCTTC.

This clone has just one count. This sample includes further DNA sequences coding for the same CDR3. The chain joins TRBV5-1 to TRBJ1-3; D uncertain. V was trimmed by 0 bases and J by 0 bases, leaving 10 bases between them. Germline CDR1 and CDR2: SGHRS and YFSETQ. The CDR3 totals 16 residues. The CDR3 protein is CASSLEGRSSGNTIYF. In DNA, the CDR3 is TGCGCCAGCAGCTTGGAGGGCAGAAGCTCTGGAAACACCATATATTTT.

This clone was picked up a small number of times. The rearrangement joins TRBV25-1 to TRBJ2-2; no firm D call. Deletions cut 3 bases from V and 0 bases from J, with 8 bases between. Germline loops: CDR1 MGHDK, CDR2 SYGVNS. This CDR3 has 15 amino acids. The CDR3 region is CASSDIRSNTGELFF. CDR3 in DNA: TGTGCCAGCAGTGATATACGATCGAACACCGGGGAGCTGTTTTTT.

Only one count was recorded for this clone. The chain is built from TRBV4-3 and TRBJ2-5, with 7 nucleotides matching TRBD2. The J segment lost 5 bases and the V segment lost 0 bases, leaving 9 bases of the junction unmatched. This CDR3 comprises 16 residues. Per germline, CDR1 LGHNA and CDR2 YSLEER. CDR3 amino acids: CASSQDPAGVGETQYF. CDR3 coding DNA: TGCGCCAGCAGCCAAGATCCCGCGGGAGTAGGGGAGACCCAGTACTTC.

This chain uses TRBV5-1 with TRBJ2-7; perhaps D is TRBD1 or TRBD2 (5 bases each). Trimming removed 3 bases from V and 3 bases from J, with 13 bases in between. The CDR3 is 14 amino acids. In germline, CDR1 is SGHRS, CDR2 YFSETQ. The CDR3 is CASSSQGANYEQYF. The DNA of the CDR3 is TGCGCCAGCAGCTCGCAGGGAGCTAACTACGAGCAGTACTTC.